The 20 T cell receptor beta chains below come from one sample, sequenced in a study of cytomegalovirus exposure and HLA in healthy donors. Amplification used 60 Vbeta primers and 13 Jbeta primers. Repertoires were generated with immunoSEQ multiplex PCR, while TCRdb's copy carries only in-frame clones and drops some. The sample has 160,000 or so clones; roughly 80% are singletons. What was sequenced was PBMCs. All receptors come from a woman aged 50 to 60 in good health and CMV-seronegative.

The V call is TRBV27, the J call TRBJ2-1; D possibly corresponds to TRBD2 (5 bases). The germline CDR1 and CDR2 sequences are MNHEY and SMNVEV (reference sequence). V was cut by 2 bases and J by 9 bases, with 14 bases left in between. The CDR3 totals 14 residues. The CDR3 loop is CASSLGAVEGEQFF. CDR3 coding DNA: TGTGCCAGCAGTTTAGGAGCGGTTGAGGGTGAGCAGTTCTTC.

The chain recombines TRBV4-1 with TRBJ2-1; D is possibly TRBD1 (6 bases). Germline CDR1 is MGHRA and CDR2 is YSYEKL. This CDR3 region has 16 residues. Trimming took off 2 bases at V and 1 base at J, with 12 bases between the two ends. The CDR3 spells CASSQPQDRSYNEQFF. Written as DNA, the CDR3 is TGCGCCAGCAGCCAACCTCAGGACAGATCCTACAATGAGCAGTTCTTC.

The chain employs TRBV6-6 and TRBJ2-3; D remains ambiguous. Germline CDR1 and CDR2: MNHNY and SVGAGI (reference sequence). The CDR3 extends over 13 amino acids. Deletions cut 10 bases from V and 1 base from J, with 12 bases between. CDR3 sequence reads: CATTHSRTDTQYF. The CDR3 coding sequence is TGTGCCACCACGCACAGTCGCACAGATACGCAGTATTTT.

In DNA form, the CDR3 reads TGTGCCAGCAGCCAAGTTGGACAGGTCGGTAGTTCCTACGAGCAGTACTTC. Translating gives CASSQVGQVGSSYEQYF. This sequence joins TRBV14 and TRBJ2-7, with TRBD1 matching over 7 bases. J gave up 1 base and V 1 base, and 10 bases lay outside the gene matches. The germline V gene encodes CDR1 SGHDN and CDR2 FVKESK. There are 17 residues in the CDR3.

The V call is TRBV4-2, the J call TRBJ2-3; 9 nucleotides agree with TRBD2. In germline, CDR1 is LGHNA, CDR2 YNFKEQ. After removal of 4 bases from V and 5 bases from J, the junction contained 16 bases not matched to a gene. This CDR3 spans 18 amino acids. The CDR3 is CASSPWRGGAIERDTQYF. In DNA, the CDR3 is TGTGCCAGCAGCCCTTGGCGGGGGGGCGCCATTGAAAGAGATACGCAGTATTTT.

The V call is TRBV7-2, the J call TRBJ2-1; TRBD1 matches at 7 bases. The germline V gene has CDR1 SGHTA and CDR2 FQGNSA. Germline trimming cut 2 bases from V and 2 bases from J; bases unmatched to any gene: 3. The CDR3 length is 15 residues. As DNA, the CDR3 is TGTGCCAGCAGCTTATTCCAGGGGGCCTACAATGAGCAGTTCTTC. Protein: CASSLFQGAYNEQFF.

This clone showed up just a few times. V gene TRBV27 combines with J gene TRBJ2-3, with 12 bases matching TRBD2. The CDR3 extends over 17 amino acids. Germline-derived CDR1 and CDR2 are MNHEY and SMNVEV (reference sequence). V trimming: 8 bases; J trimming: 1 base; junction bases outside the gene matches: 10. The CDR3 region is CASRRRLAGDRTDTQYF. The CDR3 region has the DNA TGTGCCAGCCGCCGACGACTAGCGGGAGATCGCACAGATACGCAGTATTTT.

This chain uses TRBV28 with TRBJ1-2; 8 bases align to TRBD1. Germline lookup yields CDR1 MDHEN and CDR2 SYDVKM. This CDR3 is built from 18 residues. The V gene end was trimmed by 7 bases and the J gene end by 6 bases; junction bases not matched to a gene: 22. Here the CDR3 DNA reads TGTGCCAGCACCTTCTCTGACAGGGCAGGGGGCTTCCCTGATGGCTACACCTTC. It encodes CASTFSDRAGGFPDGYTF.

The chain couples TRBV9 to TRBJ1-6, with TRBD1 matching over 10 bases. Unmatched junction bases numbered 3, after V lost 3 bases and J lost 6 bases. The germline V gene encodes CDR1 SGDLS and CDR2 YYNGEE. CDR3 size: 15 residues. The CDR3 DNA reads as TGTGCCAGCAGCGGAGGACAGGGGGGTAATTCACCCCTCCACTTT. The encoded protein is CASSGGQGGNSPLHF.

The chain joins TRBV5-1 to TRBJ2-1; TRBD2 aligns across 10 bases. The junction had 8 bases not matched to a gene; V was cut back by 0 bases and J by 8 bases. Germline CDR1 and CDR2: SGHRS and YFSETQ. This CDR3 contains 16 residues. For the CDR3, the DNA is TGCGCCAGCAGCTTGGGTATAGCGGGGGGCAGCTATGAGCAGTTCTTC. It translates to CASSLGIAGGSYEQFF.

The gene calls are TRBV29-1 and TRBJ1-2, with 8 bases aligning to TRBD1. Looked up from germline, CDR1 is SQVTM and CDR2 is ANQGSEA. The V and J ends lost 2 bases and 7 bases, in that order; junction bases with no gene match: 3. The CDR3 consists of 12 residues. CDR3 bases: TGCAGCGTTGAAAGAGGACAGGGTGGCTACACCTTC. Its translation is CSVERGQGGYTF.

The V gene is TRBV28, the J gene TRBJ2-7, with unresolved D. V lost 5 bases and J lost 2, with 10 bases in between. Germline CDR1 is MDHEN and CDR2 is SYDVKM. This CDR3 has 13 residues. For the CDR3, the DNA is TGTGCCAGCAGTCTCCACATGGCCTACGAGCAGTACTTC. This gives the protein CASSLHMAYEQYF.

V and J are TRBV2 and TRBJ2-3; 9 positions match TRBD1. The trim removed 7 bases at V and 4 bases at J, leaving 6 bases unmatched. The germline V gene encodes CDR1 SNHLY and CDR2 FYNNEI. The CDR3 covers 14 residues. This CDR3 is CASTGTGTPDTQYF. The CDR3 region has the DNA TGTGCCAGCACTGGGACAGGGACCCCAGATACGCAGTATTTT.

The chain is built from TRBV7-9 and TRBJ1-3; D remains unclear. The V and J ends lost 4 bases and 1 base respectively, with 5 bases between them. Germline CDR1 SEHNR, CDR2 FQNEAQ (reference sequence). The CDR3 runs to 13 residues. DNA for the CDR3: TGTGCCAGCAGCTCCCTTTCTGGAAACACCATATATTTT. Translation: CASSSLSGNTIYF.

This sequence joins TRBV15 and TRBJ2-1, with 7 bases that match TRBD1. V was clipped by 3 bases and J by 4 bases; unmatched bases: 9. Germline lookup yields CDR1 LNHNV and CDR2 YYDKDF (reference sequence). The CDR3 is 16 residues long. CDR3 sequence reads: CATSSLQGSRYNEQFF. The CDR3 nucleotides are TGTGCCACCAGCAGCTTACAGGGGTCCCGGTACAATGAGCAGTTCTTC.

V gene TRBV28 combines with J gene TRBJ2-7, with 7 bases matching TRBD1. V was pared by 5 bases and J by 9 bases, with 10 bases of the junction left unmatched. Germline V gives CDR1 MDHEN, CDR2 SYDVKM. The CDR3 has 13 amino acids. The CDR3 protein is CASSPLTPGGQYF. The CDR3 DNA is TGTGCCAGCAGTCCCCTAACCCCAGGGGGGCAGTACTTC.

This clone appeared once. CDR3 sequence (DNA): TGTGCCAGCTCACCAAGGTACGCCCGGGAATCTGGAAACACCATATATTTT. Translating gives CASSPRYARESGNTIYF. This chain links TRBV18 with TRBJ1-3; D not certain. The CDR3 is 17 residues long. The V and J ends lost 2 bases and 1 base respectively, with 15 bases between them. Germline V gene lookup returns CDR1 KGHSH and CDR2 LQKENI.

This chain uses TRBV2 with TRBJ1-5; D is ambiguous. Germline V lookup: CDR1 SNHLY, CDR2 FYNNEI. The V and J ends lost 6 bases and 2 bases respectively, with 17 bases between them. This CDR3 spans 16 amino acids. The CDR3 loop is CASRGLTTAGNQPQHF. The CDR3 DNA reads as TGTGCCAGCAGGGGTTTGACGACGGCGGGCAATCAGCCCCAGCATTTT.

The rearrangement uses TRBV6-4 and TRBJ2-2, with D possibly being TRBD1 (5 bases). Germline lookup yields CDR1 MRHNA and CDR2 SNTAGT. The CDR3 length is 14 residues. With 8 bases removed from V and 0 bases from J, the gap between germline ends came to 10 bases. The CDR3 DNA sequence: TGTGCCAGCCGGACATTTGCGAACACCGGGGAGCTGTTTTTT. Encoded protein: CASRTFANTGELFF.

The V gene is TRBV29-1, the J gene TRBJ1-1; D is perhaps TRBD1 (5 bases). With 3 bases removed from V and 1 base from J, the gap between germline ends came to 12 bases. Germline-derived CDR1 and CDR2 are SQVTM and ANQGSEA. This CDR3 is 14 amino acids long. The CDR3 DNA reads as TGCAGCGTTGAGTGGGGCGCAGGGAACACTGAAGCTTTCTTT. Amino acids: CSVEWGAGNTEAFF.